This is a list of T cell receptor beta chains from one sample in a study of vaccination effects on CD4 cells after COVID-19. Data came from immunoSEQ multiplex PCR; TCRdb stores just in-frame clones and leaves some out. The repertoire holds approximately 58,000 clones, with 60% to 85% as singletons. Their specific antigens are unknown. Sequenced material: CD4+ T cells from PBMCs cultured without peptide, taken before COVID-19 vaccination. These TCRs come from a human donor who received a COVID-19 vaccine. The CDR3 runs from the conserved cysteine through the conserved F or W. Fields, in order: clone size, V gene, J gene, D gene, CDR3 length, CDR3 DNA, CDR3 protein. A D gene is named only where the DNA matches it firmly. Only part of the rows carry a size: once, few, many, or a class if the clone is expanded.

-	TRBV18	TRBJ1-6	-	14	TGTGCCAGCTCACCAATGGAAGATAATTCACCCCTCCACTTT	CASSPMEDNSPLHF
-	TRBV24-1	TRBJ2-1	-	12	TGTGCCACCAGCGGCCTTTACAATGAGCAGTTCTTC	CATSGLYNEQFF
-	TRBV19	TRBJ1-5	TRBD1	18	TGTGCCAGTAGTGCCTCGGGACAGGGGATGTGGAGCAATCAGCCCCAGCATTTT	CASSASGQGMWSNQPQHF
-	TRBV7-9	TRBJ2-1	TRBD2	18	TGTGCCAGCAGCCGGGGACTAGCGGGGTTACACTCCTACAATGAGCAGTTCTTC	CASSRGLAGLHSYNEQFF
-	TRBV2	TRBJ1-1	TRBD1	13	TGTGCCACCACAGGGGATCTAGACACTGAAGCTTTCTTT	CATTGDLDTEAFF
-	TRBV10-2	TRBJ2-5	TRBD2	13	TGCGCCAGCAGGGGACTACACCAAGAGACCCAGTACTTC	CASRGLHQETQYF
-	TRBV9	TRBJ1-1	-	14	TGTGCCAGCAGCGTAGCTGGGGGGCTCACTGAAGCTTTCTTT	CASSVAGGLTEAFF
-	TRBV30	TRBJ1-5	-	14	TGTGCCTGGAGTCGGGGGAGTAGCAATCAGCCCCAGCATTTT	CAWSRGSSNQPQHF
-	TRBV11-2	TRBJ1-1	TRBD1	14	TGTGCCAGCAGCCCGACGACAGGGGGGACTGAAGCTTTCTTT	CASSPTTGGTEAFF
-	TRBV20-1	TRBJ1-5	-	14	TGCAGTGCTAGTGGAGAGGGCAGCAATCAGCCCCAGCATTTT	CSASGEGSNQPQHF
-	TRBV5-1	TRBJ2-3	TRBD1	14	TGCGCCAGCAGCCTTCAGACAGGGGTAGATACGCAGTATTTT	CASSLQTGVDTQYF
once	TRBV4-3	TRBJ1-2	-	15	TGCGCCAGCAGCCAAGGAAATGACCTCCTCGGCGGCTACACCTTC	CASSQGNDLLGGYTF
-	TRBV14	TRBJ2-1	-	15	TGTGCCAGCAGCCGATACACGGGAGTCTCCAATGAGCAGTTCTTC	CASSRYTGVSNEQFF
-	TRBV12-5	TRBJ2-6	-	13	TGTGCTAGTGGATCGCTAGGGGCCAACGTCCTGACTTTC	CASGSLGANVLTF
once	TRBV3-1/TRBV3-2	TRBJ2-5	-	11	TGTGCCAGCAGCCGGGTGGAGACCCAGTACTTC	CASSRVETQYF
few	TRBV10-1	TRBJ2-2	-	18	TGCGCCAGCAGTACCAGTGTTGGAGGGCGTGCGAACACCGGGGAGCTGTTTTTT	CASSTSVGGRANTGELFF
few	TRBV2	TRBJ2-2	-	12	TGTGCCAGCGCCCCCCCAGGCGGGGAGCTGTTTTTT	CASAPPGGELFF
-	TRBV6-2/TRBV6-3	TRBJ2-2	-	16	TGTGCCAGCAGTAGCCGAGGGGGGAGGAGGTCCGGGGAGCTGTTTTTT	CASSSRGGRRSGELFF
-	TRBV3-1/TRBV3-2	TRBJ1-6	-	16	TGTGCCAGCAGCCAACGGTATGTTTCCTATAATTCACCCCTCCACTTT	CASSQRYVSYNSPLHF
few	TRBV18	TRBJ1-5	-	15	TGTGCCAGCTCACCGGGTCCGGGAGGGAATCAGCCCCAGCATTTT	CASSPGPGGNQPQHF
once	TRBV10-3	TRBJ2-4	TRBD1	15	TGTGCCATCAGTGAGTCGGACAGGGGCAGGAACATTCAGTACTTC	CAISESDRGRNIQYF
-	TRBV24-1	TRBJ2-3	-	12	TGTGCCACCAGTGCCCTCACAGATACGCAGTATTTT	CATSALTDTQYF
-	TRBV28	TRBJ2-3	-	12	TGTGCCAGCAATATAGGGTCAAGGACGCAGTATTTT	CASNIGSRTQYF
-	TRBV29-1	TRBJ2-3	-	15	TGCAGCGTTGAGGGGGACGGATCTAGCACAGATACGCAGTATTTT	CSVEGDGSSTDTQYF
-	TRBV6-5	TRBJ1-1	-	12	TGTGCCAGCGGACGCACCAACACTGAAGCTTTCTTT	CASGRTNTEAFF
-	TRBV9	TRBJ1-6	TRBD1	15	TGTGCCAGCAGCGCCGGGACAGGGGCCCCTTGGGCCCTCCACTTT	CASSAGTGAPWALHF
-	TRBV2	TRBJ1-3	-	14	TGTGCCAGCAACCCGGGGCCCTCTGGAAACACCATATATTTT	CASNPGPSGNTIYF
-	TRBV30	TRBJ1-3	TRBD1	17	TGTGCCTGGAGTGTAACGCAGGCAGGGGGCTCTGGAAACACCATATATTTT	CAWSVTQAGGSGNTIYF
-	TRBV3-1/TRBV3-2	TRBJ1-4	TRBD1	16	TGTGCCAGCAGCCACAGACAGGGAGGTTTGAGTGAAAAACTGTTTTTT	CASSHRQGGLSEKLFF
-	TRBV30	TRBJ1-2	TRBD1	14	TGTGCCTGGAGCTCGGGAGGGGACAGCTATGGCTACACCTTC	CAWSSGGDSYGYTF
-	TRBV28	TRBJ2-6	-	17	TGTGCCAGCAGTTTAGGGGACACCTTCTCTGGGGCCAACGTCCTGACTTTC	CASSLGDTFSGANVLTF
-	TRBV30	TRBJ1-3	-	13	TGTGCCTGGAGTGTAGGGATCGGAAACACCATATATTTT	CAWSVGIGNTIYF
-	TRBV24-1	TRBJ1-5	-	16	TGTGCCACCAGTGATTTGGGAAGGGTGCGCAATCAGCCCCAGCATTTT	CATSDLGRVRNQPQHF
-	TRBV19	TRBJ1-2	-	13	TGTGCCAGTGCTTACGCGGGAAGCTATGGCTACACCTTC	CASAYAGSYGYTF
-	TRBV24-1	TRBJ2-1	-	15	TGTGCCACCAGTGTAAGGGGGGCGAGCTACAATGAGCAGTTCTTC	CATSVRGASYNEQFF
-	TRBV3-1/TRBV3-2	TRBJ1-1	-	15	TGTGCCAGCAGCCAAGACCCGGGGCCGAACACTGAAGCTTTCTTT	CASSQDPGPNTEAFF
-	TRBV6-5	TRBJ2-2	-	15	TGTGCCAGCGGAGAGACGGTAGCGAACACCGGGGAGCTGTTTTTT	CASGETVANTGELFF
-	TRBV14	TRBJ1-1	-	11	TGTGCCAGCAGCCACAACACTGAAGCTTTCTTT	CASSHNTEAFF
once	TRBV19	TRBJ2-5	TRBD2	14	TGTGCCAGTCGCGGGAGACAGCTACAAGAGACCCAGTACTTC	CASRGRQLQETQYF
-	TRBV24-1	TRBJ1-3	-	14	TGTGCCACCAGTGATGGGTACCATGGAAACACCATATATTTT	CATSDGYHGNTIYF
-	TRBV3-1/TRBV3-2	TRBJ1-1	-	15	TGTGCCAGCAGCCAAGGTTTAAGAGCGAACACTGAAGCTTTCTTT	CASSQGLRANTEAFF
few	TRBV6-6	TRBJ1-2	TRBD1	12	TGTGCCAGCAGCCTGACAGGGCTTGGCTACACCTTC	CASSLTGLGYTF
-	TRBV28	TRBJ2-2	TRBD1	15	TGTGCCAGCAGTTTAACAGGGGGCCAATACGGGGAGCTGTTTTTT	CASSLTGGQYGELFF
-	TRBV9	TRBJ2-5	-	15	TGTGCCAGCAGCTCACGGGGACCGAGGGGGGAGACCCAGTACTTC	CASSSRGPRGETQYF
-	TRBV2	TRBJ1-4	-	13	TGTGCCAGCAGTCTTGCCTGGGATGAAAAACTGTTTTTT	CASSLAWDEKLFF
-	TRBV5-1	TRBJ1-5	TRBD1	15	TGCGCCAGCAGCTTGTCGGGACAGGGGGGCCAGCCCCAGCATTTT	CASSLSGQGGQPQHF
-	TRBV3-1/TRBV3-2	TRBJ2-3	-	13	TGTGCCAGCAGCTTAATTCGGACCGATACGCAGTATTTT	CASSLIRTDTQYF
-	TRBV5-4	TRBJ1-2	-	14	TGTGCCAGCAGCATTGACAGGTCCAACTATGGCTACACCTTC	CASSIDRSNYGYTF
-	TRBV7-2	TRBJ2-5	-	11	TGTGCCAGCAGCTTTTGGGGGACCCAGTACTTC	CASSFWGTQYF
-	TRBV5-1	TRBJ2-1	-	12	TGCGCCAGCAGCTTGGAATTTAATGAGCAGTTCTTC	CASSLEFNEQFF